This TCR beta chain appears in the sequencing data of a study of CXCR3-negative and CXCR3-positive naive CD8 T cells. TRB cDNA libraries were made by UMI-labeled 5' RACE. TCRdb reanalyzed the 5' RACE reads, giving one entry per CDR3 protein sequence and no DNA. This specimen shows about 150,000 distinct CDR3 sequences; the ten leading clones hold about 0.48%. Study-wide points: Greater hydrophobicity was found in TRB CDR3s of CXCR3-positive naive cells than of CXCR3-negative naive cells. Diversity in memory CD8+ cells fell much lower than the comparably high levels seen in both naive subsets.

As concerns this clonotype: Its antigen remains unidentified.

Germline V gene data show CDR1 as SGHRS and CDR2 as YFSETQ. This CDR3 has 17 residues. V and J are TRBV5-1 and TRBJ1-1; as DNA is missing, the TRBD1 call by TCRdb cannot be tested. The sequence came from a human donor in good health. Some clones in this sample may be carry-over from other donors' samples. Source material: naive CXCR3+ CD8+ T cells from blood. The subset here: CD45RO-CCR7+CD27+CD95- naive CD8+ T cells expressing CXCR3 (TNR3+). CDR3 region: CASSARPRDILNTEAFF.